Listed below are T cell receptor beta chains from one sample, sequenced in a study of Ad26.COV2.S vaccination and SARS-CoV-2 variants. The assay was immunoSEQ multiplex PCR, and TCRdb's table has in-frame clones only and misses some. This table has approximately 340,000 clones, 92% appearing once. Sequencing was performed on peripheral blood, taken after recovery from COVID-19. Source of these receptors: a human donor who had recovered from COVID-19. Each CDR3 is given with its conserved first and last residue. The order of the fields is clone size, J gene, CDR3 length, D gene, V gene, CDR3 DNA, CDR3 protein. D genes are given only for firm matches. Clone size is shown for a subset of rows, as once, few, many or a class of expanded clone.

abundance: NA
j_gene: TRBJ1-2
len: 15
d_gene: NA
v_gene: TRBV6-6
CDR3nt: TGTGCCAGCACCGACGTTAGGGTCTTCCTCTATGGCTACACCTTC
CDR3aa: CASTDVRVFLYGYTF

abundance: once
j_gene: TRBJ2-1
len: 14
d_gene: NA
v_gene: TRBV9
CDR3nt: TGTGCCAGCAGCGGGGGGGGCCCTGGGAATGAGCAGTTCTTC
CDR3aa: CASSGGGPGNEQFF

abundance: NA
j_gene: TRBJ2-6
len: 12
d_gene: NA
v_gene: TRBV5-1
CDR3nt: TGCGCCAGCAACTCTGGGGCCAACGTCCTGACTTTC
CDR3aa: CASNSGANVLTF

abundance: NA
j_gene: TRBJ1-2
len: 15
d_gene: NA
v_gene: TRBV7-9
CDR3nt: TGTGCCAGCAGCTTAGTTGTAGGGCCTTTGGATGGCTACACCTTC
CDR3aa: CASSLVVGPLDGYTF

abundance: NA
j_gene: TRBJ2-2
len: 18
d_gene: NA
v_gene: TRBV13
CDR3nt: TGTGCCAGCAGCCTCGGGGCCCTGCGAAGCTTGAACACCGGGGAGCTGTTTTTT
CDR3aa: CASSLGALRSLNTGELFF

abundance: few
j_gene: TRBJ1-6
len: 14
d_gene: NA
v_gene: TRBV13
CDR3nt: TGTGCCAGCAGCTCCAGTAGGGATAATTCACCCCTCCACTTT
CDR3aa: CASSSSRDNSPLHF

abundance: NA
j_gene: TRBJ1-4
len: 12
d_gene: NA
v_gene: TRBV2
CDR3nt: TGTGCCAGCAGTAAGGTAACAGAAAAACTGTTTTTT
CDR3aa: CASSKVTEKLFF

abundance: NA
j_gene: TRBJ2-3
len: 12
d_gene: NA
v_gene: TRBV12-3/TRBV12-4
CDR3nt: TGTGCCAGCAGCCCAGGTGGAGATACGCAGTATTTT
CDR3aa: CASSPGGDTQYF

abundance: once
j_gene: TRBJ2-7
len: 16
d_gene: NA
v_gene: TRBV19
CDR3nt: TGTGCCAGTAGTATAATTAACGCGGGGGCCGACTACGAGCAGTACTTC
CDR3aa: CASSIINAGADYEQYF

abundance: NA
j_gene: TRBJ1-2
len: 13
d_gene: NA
v_gene: TRBV12-3/TRBV12-4
CDR3nt: TGTGCCAGCAGTTCGTACTTGGATGAAGGCTACACCTTC
CDR3aa: CASSSYLDEGYTF